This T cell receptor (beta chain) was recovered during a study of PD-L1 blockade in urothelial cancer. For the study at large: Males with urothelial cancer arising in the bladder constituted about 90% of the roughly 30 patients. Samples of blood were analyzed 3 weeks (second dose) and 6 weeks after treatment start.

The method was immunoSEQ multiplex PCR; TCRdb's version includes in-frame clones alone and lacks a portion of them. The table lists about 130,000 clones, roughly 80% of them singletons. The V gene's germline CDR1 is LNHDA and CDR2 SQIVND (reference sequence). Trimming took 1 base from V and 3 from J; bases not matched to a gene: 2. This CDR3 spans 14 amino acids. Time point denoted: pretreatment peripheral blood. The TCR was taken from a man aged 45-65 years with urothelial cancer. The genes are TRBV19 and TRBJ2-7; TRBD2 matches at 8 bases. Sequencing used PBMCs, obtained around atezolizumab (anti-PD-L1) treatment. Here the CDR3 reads CASSIALAGYEQYF. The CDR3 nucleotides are TGTGCCAGTAGTATAGCCCTAGCGGGCTACGAGCAGTACTTC.